Detailed here is one TCR beta chain. The source of the sample is a study of T-cell memory formation after mild COVID-19. Across the whole study: In these data, TCR clusters were largely donor specific.

Germline CDR1 and CDR2: SGHTA and FQGNSA. The CDR3 extends over 15 amino acids. V dropped 3 bases and J dropped 4; count of bases not matched to a gene: 5. Employing constant-segment primers, 5'RACE generated TCR alpha and TCR beta cDNA libraries bearing sample barcodes and UMIs. TCRdb reprocessed the 5' RACE reads with MiXCR, giving one entry per CDR3 protein. Here the sample spans around 250,000 distinct CDR3 sequences, 8.5% to 9.5% being singletons. The rearrangement uses TRBV7-2 and TRBJ2-1; 8 bases map to TRBD1. The sequencing sample was made of PBMCs or a T cell subset sorted from them (not recorded which). This clonotype originated in a man between 18 and 29 years old who had mild COVID-19 (a few samples of this study predate the infection). Cell type and time point are not known. CDR3 in amino acids: CASSFAQGAYNEQFF. CDR3 coding DNA: TGTGCCAGCAGCTTTGCTCAGGGGGCTTACAATGAGCAGTTCTTC.